This T cell receptor beta chain was obtained from a study of blood T cell repertoires in COVID-19. This CDR3 has 14 residues. Trimming removed 5 bases at V and 4 bases at J, with 17 bases between. The V gene's germline CDR1 is SQVTM and CDR2 ANQGSEA. Original methodology: Amplification from reference gene primers served as the basis for estimated nucleated cell counts. Sequencing used immunoSEQ multiplex PCR; TCRdb keeps in-frame clones, though not all of them. That table is the source of V, J and clone size, and D and trimming were worked out from the DNA. The data contain approximately 270,000 clones, around 86% of them singletons.

V is TRBV29-1 and J is TRBJ1-1; unclear D gene. The origin of this receptor is a man aged 35 to 55 with active or convalescent COVID-19. What was sequenced was peripheral blood. CDR3 sequence (DNA): TGCAGCGTTTTCCCCTCGGGAAGGGCCACTGAAGCTTTCTTT. Translated, it gives CSVFPSGRATEAFF.